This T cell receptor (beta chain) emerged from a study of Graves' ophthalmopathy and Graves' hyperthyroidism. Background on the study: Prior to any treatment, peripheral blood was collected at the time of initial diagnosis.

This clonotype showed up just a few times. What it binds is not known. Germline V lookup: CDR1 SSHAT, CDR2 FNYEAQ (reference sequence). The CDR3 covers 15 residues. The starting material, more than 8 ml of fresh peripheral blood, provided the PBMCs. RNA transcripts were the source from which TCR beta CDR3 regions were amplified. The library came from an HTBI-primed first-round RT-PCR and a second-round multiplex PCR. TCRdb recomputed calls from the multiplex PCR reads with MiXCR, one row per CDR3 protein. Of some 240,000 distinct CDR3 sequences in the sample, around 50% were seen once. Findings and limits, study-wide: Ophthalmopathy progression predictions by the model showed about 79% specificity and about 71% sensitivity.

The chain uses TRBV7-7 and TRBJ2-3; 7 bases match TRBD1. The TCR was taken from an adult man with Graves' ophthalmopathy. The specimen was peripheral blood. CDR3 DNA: TGTGCTAGCGCCCCCCGGGACAGTAGCACAGATACGCAGTATTTT. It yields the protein CASAPRDSSTDTQYF.